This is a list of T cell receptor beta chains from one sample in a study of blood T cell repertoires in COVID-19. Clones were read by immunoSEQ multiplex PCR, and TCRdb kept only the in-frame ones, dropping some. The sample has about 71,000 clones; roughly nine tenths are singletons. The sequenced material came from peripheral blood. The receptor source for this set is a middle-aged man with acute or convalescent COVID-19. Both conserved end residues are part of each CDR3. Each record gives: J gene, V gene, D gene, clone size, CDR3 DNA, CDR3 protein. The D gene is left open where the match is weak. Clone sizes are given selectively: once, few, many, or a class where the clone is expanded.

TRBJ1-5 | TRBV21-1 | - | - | TGTGCCAGCACCACCAGGGGACAGGTGTTCAATCAGCCCCAGCATTTT | CASTTRGQVFNQPQHF
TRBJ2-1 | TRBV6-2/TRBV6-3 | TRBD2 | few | TGTGCCAGCAGTTACTCGAGAATAACTAGCGGAGTTACCTACAATGAGCAGTTCTTC | CASSYSRITSGVTYNEQFF
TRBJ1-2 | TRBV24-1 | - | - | TGTGCCACCAGTCGGGAGGGCGGACACGACTACACCTTC | CATSREGGHDYTF
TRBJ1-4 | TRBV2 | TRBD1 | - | TGTGCCAGCAGGGACAGGGGAACTAATGAAAAACTGTTTTTT | CASRDRGTNEKLFF
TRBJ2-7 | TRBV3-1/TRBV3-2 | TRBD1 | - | TGTGCCAGCAGCCAAGTTCGGACAGGGCAATCCTACGAGCAGTACTTC | CASSQVRTGQSYEQYF
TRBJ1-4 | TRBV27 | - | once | TGTGCCAGCAGTTTCCGGCAGAGAGGGGAAAAACTGTTTTTT | CASSFRQRGEKLFF
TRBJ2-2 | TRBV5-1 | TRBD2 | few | TGCGCCAGCAGCTTGGGAACGGGAGGAGGTACCGGGGAGCTGTTTTTT | CASSLGTGGGTGELFF
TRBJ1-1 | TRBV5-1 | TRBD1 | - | TGCGCCAGCAGCATGCGGACAGGGGGCTTGGGAAGCACTGAAGCTTTCTTT | CASSMRTGGLGSTEAFF
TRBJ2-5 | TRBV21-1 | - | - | TGTGCCAGCAGCAAATCACTAGCCGGCGAGACCCAGTACTTC | CASSKSLAGETQYF
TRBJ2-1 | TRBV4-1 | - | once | TGCGCCAGCAGCCCTCAGGGACTCGGTGGTGAGCAGTTCTTC | CASSPQGLGGEQFF
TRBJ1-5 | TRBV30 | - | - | TGTGCCTGGAGTGTACGGTTCTCCAGGGGAAGCAGCAATCAGCCCCAGCATTTT | CAWSVRFSRGSSNQPQHF
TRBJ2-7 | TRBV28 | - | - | TGTGCCAGCAGCGGGACTGGAGAGAAATACGAGCAGTACTTC | CASSGTGEKYEQYF
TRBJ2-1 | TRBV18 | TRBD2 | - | TGTGCCAGCTCACCGTGGACTAGCGGGGCCGTTGTTGAGCAGTTCTTC | CASSPWTSGAVVEQFF
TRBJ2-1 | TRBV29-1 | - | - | TGCAGCGTTGAGGGGAGGGGCAGGGGTGAGCAGTTCTTC | CSVEGRGRGEQFF
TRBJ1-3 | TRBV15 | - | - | TGTGCCACCAGCAGGACAGGAGACTCTGGAAACACCATATATTTT | CATSRTGDSGNTIYF
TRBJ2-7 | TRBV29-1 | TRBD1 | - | TGCAGCGTCGGACAGGGCGGCTACGAGCAGTACTTC | CSVGQGGYEQYF
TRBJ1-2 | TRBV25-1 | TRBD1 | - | TGTGCCAGCAGTGGGGGACAGGGAAACTATGGCTACACCTTC | CASSGGQGNYGYTF
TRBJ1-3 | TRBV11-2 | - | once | TGTGCCAGCAGCTTAGTGGGGGGCTCTGGAAACACCATATATTTT | CASSLVGGSGNTIYF
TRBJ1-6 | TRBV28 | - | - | TGTGCCAGCGTACGCCCCTTCCGGGATTCACCCCTCCACTTT | CASVRPFRDSPLHF
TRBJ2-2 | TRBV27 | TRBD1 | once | TGTGCCAGCAGTTCGGACAGGGGGAACACCGGGGAGCTGTTTTTT | CASSSDRGNTGELFF
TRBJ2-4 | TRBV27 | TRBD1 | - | TGTGCCAGCAGTTTAGGGACAGGGGGCTTTTACATTCAGTACTTC | CASSLGTGGFYIQYF
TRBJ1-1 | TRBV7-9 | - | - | TGTGCCAGCAGCTTAGGTAGGGGTCAGGGCGACACTGAAGCTTTCTTT | CASSLGRGQGDTEAFF
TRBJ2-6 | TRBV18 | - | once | TGTGCCAGCTCCCCACAAAAGGGGGGGCCTGGGGCCAACGTCCTGACTTTC | CASSPQKGGPGANVLTF
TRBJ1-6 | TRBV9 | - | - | TGTGCCAGCAGCGTACAGGATAAGGATTCACCCCTCCACTTT | CASSVQDKDSPLHF
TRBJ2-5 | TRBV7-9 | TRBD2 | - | TGTGCCAGCAGCCCCCCTAGCGGGAGGGCCGGAGTAGGCGCGGAGACCCAGTACTTC | CASSPPSGRAGVGAETQYF
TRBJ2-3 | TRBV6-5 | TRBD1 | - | TGTGCCAGCAGTCGACAGGGGGCCTTCACTTATACGCAGTATTTT | CASSRQGAFTYTQYF
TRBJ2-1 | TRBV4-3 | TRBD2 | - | TGCGCCAGCAGCCAAGAGAAAACTAGCGGGACGTACAATGAGCAGTTCTTC | CASSQEKTSGTYNEQFF
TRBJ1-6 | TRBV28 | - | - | TGTGCCAGCAGTTCAGGGGTAGTTAATTCACCCCTCCACTTT | CASSSGVVNSPLHF
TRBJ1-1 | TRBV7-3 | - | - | TGTGCCATGACTGGGAGAAACACTGAAGCTTTCTTT | CAMTGRNTEAFF